The following is a TCR beta chain sequence with its context. This specimen belongs to a study of blood T cell repertoires in COVID-19. On the study more broadly: From T cells, B-cell-depleted T cells, or PBMCs came the material, which was cDNA or gDNA.

This CDR3 region has 14 residues. CDR1 is SNHLY and CDR2 is FYNNEI in the germline V gene. Trimming shortened V by 8 bases and J by 8 bases, and 18 bases separated the two germline ends. Per the study methods: Nucleated cell number was recorded as an estimate derived from reference gene primer amplification. Clones were read by immunoSEQ multiplex PCR, and TCRdb kept only the in-frame ones, dropping some. V and J calls and clone size come straight from that table; D and trimming were deduced from the DNA. Of some 260,000 clones in the sample, 80% to 90% were seen once. The TCR comes from a man of 80 years or more with acute or convalescent COVID-19. The material sequenced was peripheral blood. The gene calls are TRBV2 and TRBJ1-4, with unresolved D. CDR3 protein: CASGLGGLDEKLFF. CDR3 nucleotides: TGTGCCAGCGGACTGGGAGGTCTTGACGAAAAACTGTTTTTT.